This TCR beta chain was observed in a study of cytomegalovirus exposure and HLA in healthy donors. General study points: The listing of 150 to 200 TCR beta chains classed them as cytomegalovirus-associated. As was reported, the classifier diagnosed cytomegalovirus status with high specificity and sensitivity. The tendency of first-cohort TCR clusters to co-occur in the 95 to 150 validation repertoires was the finding of a later analysis.

It was the approximately 130-subject validation cohort, separate from the approximately 680-subject first cohort, to which the donors belonged. Clones were read by immunoSEQ multiplex PCR, and TCRdb kept only the in-frame ones, dropping some. In the table there are about 240,000 clones, about 83% of which are singletons. Details on this clone: Its antigen is not identified.

Sequencing was done on a sample of PBMCs. The receptor's source is a man aged 18 to 30 in good health and CMV-seronegative.

The CDR3 DNA reads as TGTGCCAGCAGCCCGCGTGGACTAGCGGGGAACACCGGGGAGCTGTTTTTT. This gives the protein CASSPRGLAGNTGELFF. V is TRBV5-4 and J is TRBJ2-2, with 11 bases lining up with TRBD2. The V gene's germline CDR1 is SGHNT and CDR2 YYREEE (reference sequence). CDR3 length equals 17 residues. V lost 4 bases to trimming and J lost 1 base; unmatched junction nucleotides: 6.